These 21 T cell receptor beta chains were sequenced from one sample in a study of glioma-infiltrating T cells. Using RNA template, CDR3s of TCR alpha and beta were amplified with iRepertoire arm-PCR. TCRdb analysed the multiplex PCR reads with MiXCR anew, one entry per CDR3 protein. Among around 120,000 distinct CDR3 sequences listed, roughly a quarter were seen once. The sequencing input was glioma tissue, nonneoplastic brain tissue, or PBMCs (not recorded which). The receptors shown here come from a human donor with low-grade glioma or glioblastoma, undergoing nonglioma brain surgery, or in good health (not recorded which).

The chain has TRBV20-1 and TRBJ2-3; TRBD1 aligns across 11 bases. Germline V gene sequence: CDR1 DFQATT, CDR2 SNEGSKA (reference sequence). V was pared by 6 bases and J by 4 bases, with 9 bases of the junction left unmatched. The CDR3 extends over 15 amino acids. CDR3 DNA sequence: TGCAGTGCGGGACCGGGACAGGGGGTCCCAGATACGCAGTATTTT. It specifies CSAGPGQGVPDTQYF.

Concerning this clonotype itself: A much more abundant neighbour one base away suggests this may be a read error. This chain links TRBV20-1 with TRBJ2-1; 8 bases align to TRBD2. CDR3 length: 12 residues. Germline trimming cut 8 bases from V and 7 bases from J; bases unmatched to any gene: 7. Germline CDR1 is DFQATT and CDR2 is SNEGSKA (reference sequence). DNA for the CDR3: TGCAGTCGGCCGACTAGCGAGAATGAGCAGTTCTTC. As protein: CSRPTSENEQFF.

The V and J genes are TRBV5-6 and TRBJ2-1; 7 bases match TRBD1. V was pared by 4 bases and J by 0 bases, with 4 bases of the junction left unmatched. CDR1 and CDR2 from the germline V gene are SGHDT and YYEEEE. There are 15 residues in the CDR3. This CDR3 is CASSRYRGSYNEQFF. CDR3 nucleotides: TGTGCCAGCAGCCGCTACAGGGGCTCCTACAATGAGCAGTTCTTC.

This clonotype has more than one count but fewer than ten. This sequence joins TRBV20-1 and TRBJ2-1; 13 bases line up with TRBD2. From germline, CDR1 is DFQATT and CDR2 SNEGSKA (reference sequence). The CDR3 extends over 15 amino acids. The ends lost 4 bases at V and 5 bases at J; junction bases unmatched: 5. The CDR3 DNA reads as TGCAGTGCTATGCTGGGGACTAGCGGGGACAATGAGCAGTTCTTC. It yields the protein CSAMLGTSGDNEQFF.

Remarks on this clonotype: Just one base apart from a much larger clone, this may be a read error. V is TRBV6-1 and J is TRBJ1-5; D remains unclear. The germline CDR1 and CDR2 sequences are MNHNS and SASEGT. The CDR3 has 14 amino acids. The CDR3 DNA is TGTGCCAGCCCGGACGGTTATGCCAATCAGCACCAGCATTTT. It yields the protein CASPDGYANQHQHF.

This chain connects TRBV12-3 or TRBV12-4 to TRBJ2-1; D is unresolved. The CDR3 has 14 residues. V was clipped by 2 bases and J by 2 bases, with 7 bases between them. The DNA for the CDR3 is TGTGCCAGCAGTTTAAAAGGGCCCTACAATGAGCAGTTCTTC. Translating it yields CASSLKGPYNEQFF.

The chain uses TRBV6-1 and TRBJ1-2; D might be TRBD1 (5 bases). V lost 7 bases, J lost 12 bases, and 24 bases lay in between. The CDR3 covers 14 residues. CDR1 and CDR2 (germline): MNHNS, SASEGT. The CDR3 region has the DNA TGTGCCAGCACCCCGGGAGACACTCCGTCGGGGCACACCTTC. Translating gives CASTPGDTPSGHTF.

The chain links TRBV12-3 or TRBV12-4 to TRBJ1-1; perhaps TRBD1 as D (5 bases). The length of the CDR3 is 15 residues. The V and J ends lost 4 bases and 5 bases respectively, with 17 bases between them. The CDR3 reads CASSWPVGAITEAFF. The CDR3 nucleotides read TGTGCCAGCAGTTGGCCCGTCGGGGCGATAACTGAAGCTTTCTTT.

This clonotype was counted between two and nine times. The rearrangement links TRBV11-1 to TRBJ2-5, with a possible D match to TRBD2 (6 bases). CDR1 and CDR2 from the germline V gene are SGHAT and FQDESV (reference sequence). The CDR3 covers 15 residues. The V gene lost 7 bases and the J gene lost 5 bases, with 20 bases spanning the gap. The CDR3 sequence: CASTRVSVGGETQYF. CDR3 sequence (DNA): TGTGCCAGCACCCGGGTCAGCGTCGGGGGTGAGACCCAGTACTTC.

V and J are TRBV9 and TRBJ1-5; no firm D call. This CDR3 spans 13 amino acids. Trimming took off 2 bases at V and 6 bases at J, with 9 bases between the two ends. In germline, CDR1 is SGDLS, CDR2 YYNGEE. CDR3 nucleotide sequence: TGTGCCAGCAGCGTCTCGTACAGTCAGCCCCAGCATTTT. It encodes CASSVSYSQPQHF. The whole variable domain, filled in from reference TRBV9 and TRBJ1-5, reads DSGVTQTPKHLITATGQRVTLRCSPRSGDLSVYWYQQSLDQGLQFLIQYYNGEERAKGNILERFSAQQFPDLHSELNLSSLELGDSALYFCASSVSYSQPQHFGDGTRLSIL.

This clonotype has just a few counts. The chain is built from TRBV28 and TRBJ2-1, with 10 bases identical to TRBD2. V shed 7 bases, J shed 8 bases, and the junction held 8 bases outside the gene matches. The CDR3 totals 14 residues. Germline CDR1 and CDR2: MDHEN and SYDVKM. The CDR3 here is CASKIAGGRDEQFF. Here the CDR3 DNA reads TGTGCCAGCAAAATAGCGGGGGGAAGGGATGAGCAGTTCTTC.

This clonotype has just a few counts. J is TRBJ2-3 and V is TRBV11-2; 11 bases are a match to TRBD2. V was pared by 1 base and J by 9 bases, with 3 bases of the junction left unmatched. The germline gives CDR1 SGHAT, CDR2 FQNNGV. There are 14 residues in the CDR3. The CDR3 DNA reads TGTGCCAGCAGCTTAGTACTAGCGGGGGTGACGCAGTATTTT. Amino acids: CASSLVLAGVTQYF.

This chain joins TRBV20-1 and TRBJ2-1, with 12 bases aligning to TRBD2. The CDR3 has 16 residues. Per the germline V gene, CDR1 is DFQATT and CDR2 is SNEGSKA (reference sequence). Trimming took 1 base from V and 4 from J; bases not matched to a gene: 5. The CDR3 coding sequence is TGCAGTGCTAGAGTGGCTAGCGGGGGGGATTACAATGAGCAGTTCTTC. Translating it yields CSARVASGGDYNEQFF.

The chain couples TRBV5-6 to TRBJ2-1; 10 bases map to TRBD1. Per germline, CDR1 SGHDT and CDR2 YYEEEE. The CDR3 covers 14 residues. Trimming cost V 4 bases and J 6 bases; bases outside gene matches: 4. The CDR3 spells CASSDRGLGNEQFF. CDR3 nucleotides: TGTGCCAGCAGCGACAGGGGGCTAGGCAATGAGCAGTTCTTC.

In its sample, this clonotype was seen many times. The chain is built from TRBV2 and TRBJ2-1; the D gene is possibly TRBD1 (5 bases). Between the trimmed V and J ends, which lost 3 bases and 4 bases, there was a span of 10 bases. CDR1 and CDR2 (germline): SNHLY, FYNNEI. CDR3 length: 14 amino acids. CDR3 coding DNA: TGTGCCAGCAGTGAGCAGGGAACTTACAATGAGCAGTTCTTC. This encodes CASSEQGTYNEQFF.

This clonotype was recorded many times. CDR3 loop: CASRTGTVEQFF. CDR3 nucleotide sequence: TGTGCCAGCAGAACCGGGACGGTTGAGCAGTTCTTC. V is TRBV6-1 and J is TRBJ2-1, with D perhaps TRBD1 or TRBD2 (5 bases each). The CDR3 runs 12 residues. V dropped 6 bases and J dropped 9 bases, with 12 bases sitting between them. Germline V gives CDR1 MNHNS, CDR2 SASEGT.

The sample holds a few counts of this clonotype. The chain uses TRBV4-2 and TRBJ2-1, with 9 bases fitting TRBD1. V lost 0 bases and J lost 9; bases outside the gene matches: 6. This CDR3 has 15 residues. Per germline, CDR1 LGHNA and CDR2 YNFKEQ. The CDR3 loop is CASSQEQGAPSEQFF. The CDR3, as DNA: TGTGCCAGCAGCCAAGAACAGGGGGCCCCCAGTGAGCAGTTCTTC.

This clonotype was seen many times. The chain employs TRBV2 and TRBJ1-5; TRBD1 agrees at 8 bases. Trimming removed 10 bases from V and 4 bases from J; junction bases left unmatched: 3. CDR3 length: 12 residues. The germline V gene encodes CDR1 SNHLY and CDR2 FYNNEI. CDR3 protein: CATRTGNQPQHF. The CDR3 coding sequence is TGTGCCACCCGGACAGGGAATCAGCCCCAGCATTTT.

In DNA, the CDR3 is TGTGCCAGCAGCCAAGGTAGGTATCAGCCCCAGCATTTT. It yields the protein CASSQGRYQPQHF. The V and J genes are TRBV3-1 and TRBJ1-5; D gene uncertain. V gave up 1 base and J gave up 5 bases, with 6 bases separating them. The CDR3 length is 13 residues. Germline-derived CDR1 and CDR2 are LGHDT and YNNKEL (reference sequence).

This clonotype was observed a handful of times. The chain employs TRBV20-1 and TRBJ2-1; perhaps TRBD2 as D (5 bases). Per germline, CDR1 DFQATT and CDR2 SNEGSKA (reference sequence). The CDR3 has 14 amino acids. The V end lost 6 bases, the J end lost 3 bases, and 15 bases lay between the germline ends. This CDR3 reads CSAVAGIDYNEQFF. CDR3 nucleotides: TGCAGTGCGGTGGCCGGGATAGACTACAATGAGCAGTTCTTC.

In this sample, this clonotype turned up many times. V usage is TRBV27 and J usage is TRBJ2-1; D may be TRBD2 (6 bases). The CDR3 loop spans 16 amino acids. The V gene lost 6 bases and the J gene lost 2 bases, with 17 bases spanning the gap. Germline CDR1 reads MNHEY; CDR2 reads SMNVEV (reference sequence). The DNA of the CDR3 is TGTGCCAGCAGAAGAGAGACTAGTAGTACCTACAATGAGCAGTTCTTC. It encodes CASRRETSSTYNEQFF.